This TCR beta chain came from a study of blood T cell repertoires in COVID-19. In the original workflow: Amplification of reference gene primers provided the estimated nucleated cell counts. The table came from immunoSEQ multiplex PCR; TCRdb's copy has only in-frame clones and leaves some out. The V and J calls and clone size are taken from that table; D and trimming were inferred from the DNA. This sample carries approximately 440,000 clones, around 87% of them seen once, and the ten largest clones take 0.7%. Participants were aged about 18 to 89 years from approximately 24 US areas. V lost 6 bases and J 1 base, leaving 12 bases between the germline ends. The germline gives CDR1 ENHRY, CDR2 SYGVKD. The CDR3 is made up of 14 amino acids.

Material: PBMCs or T cells enriched from blood (not recorded which). The chain is built from TRBV10-3 and TRBJ1-2; TRBD1 might be the D (5 bases). This sequence originates from a woman aged 18-30 years who had recovered from COVID-19. Here the CDR3 reads CAIRGQGLNYGYTF. The CDR3 nucleotides are TGTGCCATCAGGGGGCAGGGCCTTAACTATGGCTACACCTTC.